A single sample gave rise to the 17 T cell receptor beta chains below, sequenced in a study of OX40 agonist ivuxolimab in advanced cancers. Only in-frame clones appear in the TCRdb table, and some are missing; sequencing was by immunoSEQ multiplex PCR. In the table there are about 35,000 clones, less than 85% of which are singletons. Source: CD4+ or CD8+ T cells sorted from blood, taken in a trial of the OX40 agonist ivuxolimab. The receptors here all came from an adult with an advanced solid tumor such as melanoma, head and neck, liver or kidney cancer.

The CDR3 sequence is CASSGATNYGYTF. The CDR3, as DNA: TGTGCCAGCAGCGGGGCAACTAACTATGGCTACACCTTC. The chain uses TRBV7-9 and TRBJ1-2; D possibly corresponds to TRBD1 (5 bases). Germline V gene data show CDR1 as SEHNR and CDR2 as FQNEAQ (reference sequence). This CDR3 region has 13 residues. The germline V and J ends were trimmed by 5 bases and 0 bases, with 7 bases remaining between them. The entire variable domain, with the rest obtained from reference TRBV7-9 and TRBJ1-2, is as follows: DTGVSQNPRHKITKRGQNVTFRCDPISEHNRLYWYRQTLGQGPEFLTYFQNEAQLEKSRLLSDRFSAERPKGSFSTLEIQRTEQGDSAMYLCASSGATNYGYTFGSGTRLTVV.

V and J are TRBV7-6 and TRBJ2-7; the D gene is possibly TRBD2 (6 bases). V was trimmed by 5 bases and J by 5 bases, leaving 13 bases between them. Germline V CDR1 and CDR2: SGHVS, FNYEAQ. The CDR3 has 13 residues. The CDR3 nucleotides read TGTGCCAGCAGCGATAGACTAGTCCACGAGCAGTACTTC. Amino acid sequence: CASSDRLVHEQYF.

The chain couples TRBV28 to TRBJ2-1, with D possibly TRBD2 on 7 matching bases. Germline-derived CDR1 and CDR2 are MDHEN and SYDVKM. Trimming left V 6 bases short and J 3 bases short, with 12 bases between. The CDR3 covers 14 residues. The CDR3 DNA sequence: TGTGCCAGCAGAGGGGGGGCACACTACAATGAGCAGTTCTTC. It translates to CASRGGAHYNEQFF.

This chain connects TRBV29-1 to TRBJ2-7; 10 positions match TRBD1. V lost 4 bases, J lost 3 bases, and 3 bases stayed unmatched. The CDR3 spans 13 residues. CDR1 SQVTM and CDR2 ANQGSEA come from the germline V gene. CDR3 loop: CSVGQGAGYEQYF. As DNA, the CDR3 is TGCAGCGTTGGACAGGGGGCCGGCTACGAGCAGTACTTC.

This sequence joins TRBV13 and TRBJ1-1; D is possibly TRBD1 (5 bases). The CDR3 runs to 14 residues. V dropped 5 bases and J dropped 2 bases, with 12 bases sitting between them. Looked up from germline, CDR1 is PRHDT and CDR2 is FYEKMQ (reference sequence). The CDR3 coding sequence is TGTGCCAGCAGCGCCGGACACATTAACACTGAAGCTTTCTTT. This encodes CASSAGHINTEAFF.

The chain is built from TRBV13 and TRBJ1-5; D possibly corresponds to TRBD1 (6 bases). The germline CDR1 and CDR2 sequences are PRHDT and FYEKMQ (reference sequence). V was clipped by 0 bases and J by 2 bases, with 8 bases between them. The CDR3 has 15 amino acids. The CDR3 bases are TGTGCCAGCAGCTTAGGGAGGGGGGGCAATCAGCCCCAGCATTTT. Amino acid sequence: CASSLGRGGNQPQHF.

The genes are TRBV11-2 and TRBJ1-1; D is possibly TRBD1 (5 bases). Trimming took off 5 bases at V and 3 bases at J, with 16 bases between the two ends. CDR3 size: 15 residues. Germline V gene data show CDR1 as SGHAT and CDR2 as FQNNGV. For the CDR3, the DNA is TGTGCCAGCAGCATCGGGACGCCAATGGACACTGAAGCTTTCTTT. This gives the protein CASSIGTPMDTEAFF.

This clone appeared a single time. The gene calls are TRBV9 and TRBJ2-1; TRBD2 is a possible D gene (6 bases). This CDR3 has 15 amino acids. V lost 0 bases and J 4 bases, leaving 11 bases between the germline ends. Looked up from germline, CDR1 is SGDLS and CDR2 is YYNGEE. This CDR3 reads CASSVGSGAYNEQFF. Here the CDR3 DNA reads TGTGCCAGCAGCGTAGGGTCGGGAGCGTACAATGAGCAGTTCTTC.

The chain recombines TRBV7-9 with TRBJ2-5; 8 positions match TRBD1. The CDR3 contains 11 residues. Germline loops: CDR1 SEHNR, CDR2 FQNEAQ (reference sequence). Losses at the gene ends were 5 bases for V and 12 bases for J; bases not matched to a gene: 5. The CDR3 is CASSQDRGEYF. In DNA, the CDR3 is TGTGCCAGCAGCCAAGACAGGGGAGAGTACTTC.

The CDR3 region has the DNA TGTGCCAGCAGGAGAGGGTTCGCGGCTTTCTTT. It codes for CASRRGFAAFF. This sequence joins TRBV6-5 and TRBJ1-1; no firm D call. V gave up 6 bases and J gave up 11 bases, with 13 bases separating them. This CDR3 is built from 11 residues. The V gene's germline CDR1 is MNHEY and CDR2 SVGAGI.

V and J are TRBV27 and TRBJ2-7, with TRBD2 matching 14 bases. This CDR3 has 15 residues. V lost 3 bases, J lost 6 bases, and 4 bases stayed unmatched. Germline V gene data show CDR1 as MNHEY and CDR2 as SMNVEV (reference sequence). The CDR3 DNA reads TGTGCCAGCAGTTTCTCCGGGACTAGCGGGAGCGAGCAGTACTTC. Protein: CASSFSGTSGSEQYF.

The rearrangement joins TRBV29-1 to TRBJ1-2, with D possibly TRBD1 on 5 matching bases. The CDR3 is made up of 12 amino acids. Trimming pared 4 bases from V and 8 bases from J, leaving 14 bases between. The germline V gene has CDR1 SQVTM and CDR2 ANQGSEA. CDR3 region: CSVVGGEWGYTF. DNA for the CDR3: TGCAGCGTTGTGGGAGGGGAATGGGGCTACACCTTC.

The rearrangement uses TRBV9 and TRBJ2-7, with D perhaps matching TRBD2 (5 bases). Germline V CDR1 and CDR2: SGDLS, YYNGEE. The CDR3 spans 14 residues. The V end lost 0 bases, the J end lost 6 bases, and 13 bases lay between the germline ends. The CDR3 protein is CASSVGTGVREQYF. Written as DNA, the CDR3 is TGTGCCAGCAGCGTAGGAACCGGGGTCCGCGAGCAGTACTTC.

This chain links TRBV5-6 with TRBJ1-1; tentatively, D is TRBD1 (6 bases). The V gene lost 2 bases and the J gene lost 10 bases, with 9 bases spanning the gap. CDR3 length: 11 amino acids. Per the germline V gene, CDR1 is SGHDT and CDR2 is YYEEEE. CDR3 in DNA: TGTGCCAGCAGCTTCAGGGGTTTAGCTTTCTTT. It translates to CASSFRGLAFF. The variable domain in full, completed from reference TRBV5-6 and TRBJ1-1, reads DAGVTQSPTHLIKTRGQQVTLRCSPKSGHDTVSWYQQALGQGPQFIFQYYEEEERQRGNFPDRFSGHQFPNYSSELNVNALLLGDSALYLCASSFRGLAFFGQGTRLTVV.

The chain combines TRBV5-1 with TRBJ1-6; unclear D gene. This CDR3 has 16 amino acids. Trimming pared 4 bases from V and 3 bases from J, leaving 14 bases between. Germline-derived CDR1 and CDR2 are SGHRS and YFSETQ. CDR3 sequence: CASSLDPRRYNSPLHF. The DNA for the CDR3 is TGCGCCAGCAGCCTGGATCCGAGACGCTATAATTCACCCCTCCACTTT.

The table lists this clone with a count of one. The chain carries TRBV6-1 and TRBJ2-5; TRBD2 aligns across 14 bases. This CDR3 contains 14 residues. The ends lost 8 bases at V and 5 bases at J; junction bases unmatched: 4. Germline V gene sequence: CDR1 MNHNS, CDR2 SASEGT. The CDR3: CASGLAGGGETQYF. DNA of the CDR3: TGTGCCAGCGGACTAGCGGGAGGAGGGGAGACCCAGTACTTC.

The chain employs TRBV19 and TRBJ2-1; 7 bases agree with TRBD1. Germline V lookup: CDR1 LNHDA, CDR2 SQIVND (reference sequence). The V segment lost 5 bases and the J segment 6 bases; nucleotides outside the gene matches: 16. This CDR3 spans 17 amino acids. The CDR3 region is CASSPMDRLDLPNEQFF. CDR3 nucleotide sequence: TGTGCCAGTAGTCCGATGGACAGGCTGGACCTCCCCAATGAGCAGTTCTTC. Based on the CDR3 plus reference TRBV19 and TRBJ2-1, the full variable domain is DGGITQSPKYLFRKEGQNVTLSCEQNLNHDAMYWYRQDPGQGLRLIYYSQIVNDFQKGDIAEGYSVSREKKESFPLTVTSAQKNPTAFYLCASSPMDRLDLPNEQFFGPGTRLTVL.